This TCR beta chain was recorded in a study of T cells in Graves' hyperthyroidism and ophthalmopathy. Study at large: Peripheral blood was collected at initial diagnosis, before any treatment.

The length of the CDR3 is 12 residues. CDR1 and CDR2 (germline): SGHRS, YFSETQ. This clonotype was seen at least ten times. The junction departs from the called germline gene at one end, perhaps through a read error. RNA transcripts were the template for amplifying TCR beta CDR3 regions. Researchers ran a first-round RT-PCR on the TCR CDR3 using the HTBI primer set. TCRdb redid the calling of the multiplex PCR reads with MiXCR, one entry per CDR3 protein. The repertoire includes about 640,000 distinct CDR3 sequences, more than 20% of them detected once, and over 30% sits in the top ten. Ophthalmopathy patients had Clinical Activity Score at least 3, NOSPECS grade at least 4, duration under 3 months. The diagnoses drew upon clinical symptoms, serum thyroxine and TRAb, thyroid ultrasound and orbital computed tomography. The PBMCs studied were ones that came from about 9.9 ml fresh peripheral blood.

V gene TRBV5-1 combines with J gene TRBJ2-1, with D maybe TRBD1 (6 bases). This TCR was recovered from a man under 40 with Graves' ophthalmopathy. Sequencing was done on a sample of blood. CDR3 in amino acids: CASSVQGNEQFF. In DNA form, the CDR3 reads TGTGCCAGCAGCGTACAGGGAAATGAGCAGTTCTTC.